This entry describes one T cell receptor (beta chain). Its specificity is unknown. This specimen comes from a study of Graves' ophthalmopathy and Graves' hyperthyroidism. Points from the study as a whole: Ophthalmopathy was separated from stable hyperthyroidism by a 13-signature model with over 85% sensitivity and approximately 81% specificity.

RNA transcripts yielded amplified TCR beta CDR3 regions. First-round RT-PCR with HTBI primers preceded a second-round multiplex PCR. From the multiplex PCR reads, TCRdb called clonotypes with MiXCR, one entry per CDR3 protein. This repertoire shows 500,000 to 800,000 distinct CDR3 sequences, just over 40% found once; its top ten account for more than 3%. J gave up 8 bases and V 4 bases, and 8 bases lay outside the gene matches. Germline CDR1 SEHNR, CDR2 FQNEAQ (reference sequence). The CDR3 is 15 residues long. Clinicians diagnosed using symptoms, serum thyroxine, TRAb, thyroid ultrasound and orbital computed tomography.

The receptor comes from an adult man with Graves' ophthalmopathy. The chain joins TRBV7-9 to TRBJ2-3; TRBD2 aligns across 11 bases. The sequenced sample was peripheral blood. CDR3 region: CASSSLSGGAFTQYF. The CDR3 DNA reads TGTGCCAGCAGCTCGCTTAGCGGGGGGGCTTTTACGCAGTATTTT.